The 23 T cell receptor beta chains below come from one sample, sequenced in a study of T-cell memory formation after mild COVID-19. TCRdb passed the 5' RACE reads through MiXCR, listing each CDR3 protein once. The sample yields about 350,000 distinct CDR3 sequences, roughly 14% seen once. Material: PBMCs or a T cell subset sorted from them (not recorded which). The receptors stem from a man aged 18 to 29 who had mild COVID-19 (a few samples of this study predate the infection). Cell type and time point are not known.

The chain links TRBV5-1 to TRBJ2-3; D perhaps matches TRBD2 (6 bases). The CDR3 sequence is 14 residues long. V lost 4 bases to trimming and J lost 3 bases, with 12 bases between them. Per germline, CDR1 SGHRS and CDR2 YFSETQ. The CDR3 loop reads CASSLIGTTDTQYF. The DNA for the CDR3 is TGCGCCAGCAGCCTAATTGGGACTACAGATACGCAGTATTTT.

The chain carries TRBV7-2 and TRBJ2-7, with D perhaps matching TRBD2 (5 bases). V dropped 4 bases and J dropped 6 bases, with 10 bases sitting between them. CDR1 SGHTA and CDR2 FQGNSA come from the germline V gene. CDR3 size: 12 residues. CDR3 in DNA: TGTGCCAGCAGCTACCTTCGGGGCGAGCAGTACTTC. This sequence encodes CASSYLRGEQYF.

This clonotype was observed a handful of times. The rearrangement joins TRBV20-1 to TRBJ1-6; unclear D gene. Germline V lookup: CDR1 DFQATT, CDR2 SNEGSKA (reference sequence). Trimming left V 0 bases short and J 0 bases short, with 9 bases between. This CDR3 has 16 residues. CDR3 region: CSARDLGSSYNSPLHF. CDR3 nucleotide sequence: TGCAGTGCTAGAGATCTTGGGAGCTCCTATAATTCACCCCTCCACTTT.

The V and J genes are TRBV3-1 and TRBJ2-1; 12 bases agree with TRBD2. Germline loops: CDR1 LGHDT, CDR2 YNNKEL (reference sequence). The junction had 5 bases not matched to a gene; V was cut back by 4 bases and J by 7 bases. The CDR3 has 15 residues. The CDR3 coding sequence is TGTGCCAGCAGCCCTAGCGGGGGGGCCTTAAATGAGCAGTTCTTC. Translating it yields CASSPSGGALNEQFF.

Only a few counts were recorded for this clonotype. The chain has TRBV15 and TRBJ2-7, with 12 bases aligning to TRBD2. CDR1 LNHNV and CDR2 YYDKDF come from the germline V gene (reference sequence). CDR3 length: 16 amino acids. Trimming took 0 bases from V and 9 from J; bases not matched to a gene: 9. The CDR3 sequence is CATSRDRSSGGGRQYV. The CDR3 DNA follows: TGTGCCACCAGCAGAGATAGGTCTAGCGGGGGGGGTCGGCAGTACGTC.

This clonotype was counted many times. This chain joins TRBV20-1 and TRBJ1-2, with 8 bases lining up with TRBD1. The CDR3 sequence is 14 residues long. The germline CDR1 and CDR2 sequences are DFQATT and SNEGSKA (reference sequence). V trimming: 3 bases; J trimming: 6 bases; junction bases outside the gene matches: 9. CDR3 coding DNA: TGCAGTGCTAGCTTGGACAGGGTCCCGGATGGCTACACCTTC. Amino acids: CSASLDRVPDGYTF.

This clonotype occurred a few times. The J gene is TRBJ2-5, the V gene TRBV6-5, with 10 positions matching TRBD2. CDR3 length: 16 residues. With V trimmed by 2 bases and J by 1 base, 4 bases remained unmatched. CDR1 and CDR2 from the germline V gene are MNHEY and SVGAGI. In nucleotides, the CDR3 is TGTGCCAGCAGTTACGGGAGCGGGGGGGTCCAAGAGACCCAGTACTTC. It specifies CASSYGSGGVQETQYF.

CDR3 coding DNA: TGCAGTGCAAACAGACCTCTGACAAACAATGAGCAGTTCTTC. It codes for CSANRPLTNNEQFF. The V call is TRBV20-1, the J call TRBJ2-1, with D unclear. This CDR3 comprises 14 residues. Germline V gene data show CDR1 as DFQATT and CDR2 as SNEGSKA (reference sequence). V lost 6 bases and J lost 5, with 17 bases in between.

This clonotype occurred many times. The chain couples TRBV14 to TRBJ2-3; D perhaps matches TRBD1 (6 bases). V was shortened by 3 bases and J by 1 base, with 8 bases between the two germline ends. The V gene's germline CDR1 is SGHDN and CDR2 FVKESK. CDR3 length: 14 amino acids. The CDR3 spells CASSQAGGTDTQYF. The CDR3 DNA reads TGTGCCAGCAGCCAGGCAGGGGGCACAGATACGCAGTATTTT.

This sequence joins TRBV25-1 and TRBJ2-7; D is perhaps TRBD2 (6 bases). Trimming removed 4 bases at V and 12 bases at J, with 19 bases between. Germline V gives CDR1 MGHDK, CDR2 SYGVNS. The CDR3 length is 13 residues. The CDR3 spells CASSGGDSPVAYV. The CDR3 bases are TGTGCCAGCAGTGGGGGGGACTCTCCTGTAGCGTACGTC.

This clonotype turned up a few times. The genes are TRBV4-3 and TRBJ2-2, with 11 bases fitting TRBD1. The CDR3 runs to 20 residues. V lost 4 bases and J lost 5; bases outside the gene matches: 18. The germline V gene encodes CDR1 LGHNA and CDR2 YSLEER. The CDR3 is CASSLQVGQGVTWGTGELFF. DNA of the CDR3: TGCGCCAGCAGCCTCCAAGTGGGACAGGGGGTAACCTGGGGAACCGGGGAGCTGTTTTTT.

This clonotype was observed a few times. V usage is TRBV12-3 or TRBV12-4 and J usage is TRBJ2-7; TRBD1 agrees at 7 bases. Trimming cost V 5 bases and J 5 bases; bases outside gene matches: 0. CDR3 length: 11 amino acids. CDR3 loop: CASSTGDEQYV. The CDR3 DNA is TGTGCCAGCAGTACAGGGGACGAGCAGTACGTC.

This rearrangement joins TRBV7-2 to TRBJ2-3; 10 bases agree with TRBD2. Germline V CDR1 and CDR2: SGHTA, FQGNSA. V lost 6 bases, J lost 1 base, and 4 bases stayed unmatched. The CDR3 is 15 residues long. Here the CDR3 DNA reads TGTGCCAGCAGTCCTAGCGGGGGAGGCACAGATACGCAGTATTTT. It yields the protein CASSPSGGGTDTQYF.

J is TRBJ1-1 and V is TRBV11-2; D unclear. Germline CDR1 and CDR2: SGHAT and FQNNGV. V lost 1 base, J lost 5 bases, and 11 bases lay in between. The length of the CDR3 is 14 residues. CDR3 residues: CASSLVSGRTEAFF. The CDR3 DNA sequence: TGTGCCAGCAGCTTAGTAAGTGGCCGGACTGAAGCTTTCTTT.

The chain carries TRBV15 and TRBJ2-1; D gene ambiguous. The germline CDR1 and CDR2 sequences are LNHNV and YYDKDF (reference sequence). V lost 0 bases to trimming and J lost 5 bases, with 8 bases between them. The CDR3 runs 14 residues. As DNA, the CDR3 is TGTGCCACCAGCAGAGACCCCAGAAACAATGAGCAGTTCTTC. It specifies CATSRDPRNNEQFF.

This clonotype was recorded at least ten times. CDR3: CASSWTLTNTGELFF. For the CDR3, the DNA is TGTGCCAGCAGCTGGACGCTTACGAACACCGGGGAGCTGTTTTTT. The rearrangement joins TRBV7-2 to TRBJ2-2; D is unclear. Trimming stripped 4 bases from V and 0 bases from J, with 9 bases between. This CDR3 spans 15 amino acids. Germline assignment: CDR1 SGHTA and CDR2 FQGNSA.

The chain links TRBV10-3 to TRBJ2-7; D gene ambiguous. This CDR3 contains 14 residues. Germline CDR1 is ENHRY and CDR2 is SYGVKD. V was shortened by 0 bases and J by 3 bases, with 9 bases between the two germline ends. The CDR3 coding sequence is TGTGCCATCAGTGAGTCGACGGGCCTCTACGAGCAGTACTTC. Amino acid sequence: CAISESTGLYEQYF.

In its sample, this clonotype was seen a few times. The chain recombines TRBV7-2 with TRBJ2-5; TRBD2 matches at 9 bases. The CDR3 has 15 residues. J lost 3 bases, V lost 2 bases, and 4 bases had no gene match. Per germline, CDR1 SGHTA and CDR2 FQGNSA. This chain's CDR3 is CASSLNSGGKETQYF. The CDR3 DNA reads TGTGCCAGCAGCTTAAATAGCGGGGGAAAAGAGACCCAGTACTTC. The complete variable domain, with remaining parts taken from reference TRBV7-2 and TRBJ2-5, reads GAGVSQSPSNKVTEKGKDVELRCDPISGHTALYWYRQSLGQGLEFLIYFQGNSAPDKSGLPSDRFSAERTGGSVSTLTIQRTQQEDSAVYLCASSLNSGGKETQYFGPGTRLLVL.

As DNA, the CDR3 is TGTGCCAGCAGCGTGACTGACAGGGGAGATGGCTACACCTTC. Its translation is CASSVTDRGDGYTF. The rearrangement uses TRBV9 and TRBJ1-2, with 8 bases matching TRBD1. The CDR3 contains 14 residues. Germline V gene data show CDR1 as SGDLS and CDR2 as YYNGEE. Unmatched junction bases numbered 6, after V lost 2 bases and J lost 6 bases.

This clonotype was seen more than once but under ten times. The chain has TRBV7-3 and TRBJ1-6, with D possibly being TRBD1 (5 bases). The V end lost 4 bases, the J end lost 5 bases, and 12 bases lay between the germline ends. Germline V gene lookup returns CDR1 SGHTA and CDR2 FQGTGA. This CDR3 region has 15 residues. The CDR3 protein is CASSSGTYDNSPLHF. In DNA, the CDR3 is TGTGCCAGCAGCTCTGGGACGTACGATAATTCACCCCTCCACTTT.

J is TRBJ1-2 and V is TRBV6-1, with 9 bases that match TRBD1. V was clipped by 6 bases and J by 6 bases; unmatched bases: 8. CDR1 is MNHNS, CDR2 SASEGT, per germline. The CDR3 runs to 14 residues. The CDR3 protein is CASSGRDRVHGYTF. In nucleotides, the CDR3 is TGTGCCAGCAGCGGCCGGGACAGGGTCCATGGCTACACCTTC.

The chain couples TRBV28 to TRBJ1-1; 8 bases agree with TRBD1. The CDR3 totals 14 residues. The J segment lost 12 bases and the V segment lost 5 bases, leaving 14 bases of the junction unmatched. CDR1 is MDHEN and CDR2 is SYDVKM in the germline V gene. CDR3 DNA: TGTGCCAGCAGTCCAGGACAGGGTCTAATGGGGACTTTCTTT. Its protein product is CASSPGQGLMGTFF.

The chain joins TRBV9 to TRBJ2-7; 7 bases match TRBD1. This CDR3 region has 16 residues. Germline CDR1 SGDLS, CDR2 YYNGEE. V trimming: 3 bases; J trimming: 2 bases; junction bases outside the gene matches: 11. CDR3 sequence (DNA): TGTGCCAGCAGCGAGGCTTCAGGGCAGGGGGCCTACGAGCAGTACTTC. Protein product: CASSEASGQGAYEQYF.